This T cell receptor (beta chain) is drawn from a study of vaccination and CD4 T cells after COVID-19 (dated by TCRdb to between 2021 and 2024). About the study as a whole: In the convalescent cohort there were six males and four females, among whom were two Hispanic individuals, seven Caucasians, two Asians and one multiracial person. Participants received two doses of either the Pfizer-BioNTech BNT162b2 vaccine (n=8) or the Moderna mRNA-1273 vaccine (n=2). Post-COVID blood samples from convalescent patients were collected a median of around 110 days after diagnosis, with a range of roughly 30 to 170 days. Post-vaccine blood samples were collected a median of around 10 weeks after the second vaccine dose, ranging from roughly 13 to 250 days. Overlapping spike peptide pools from SARS-CoV-2 and from the common cold coronaviruses HCoV-NL63, HCoV-OC43 and HCoV-229E were used as culture stimuli. Control cultures used a CEFX viral epitope pool as positive control, an HIV-1 Nef peptide pool as negative control, or no peptide. In more than eight COVID-19 convalescent patients and a few infection-naive healthy vaccine recipients, researchers compared the spike-specific CD4+ TCR repertoire from before mRNA vaccination with the repertoire from after. An earlier paper using these donors assessed, at the TCR clonotype level, memory CD4+ T cell crossreactivity between SARS-CoV-2 and common cold coronavirus spike proteins. General conclusions and limits of the study: Of the vaccine-specific clones in convalescent patients, 304 of 307, or nearly all, reacted only to SARS-CoV-2 spike and did not cross-react with common cold coronaviruses. In convalescent patients, a median 86.3% of post-vaccine SARS-CoV-2-reactive clones were detected only after vaccination, and vaccine-specific priming was suggested by this finding. Relatively few convalescent patients were included in the study, and early timepoints after natural infection were not analyzed. An increase in the median number of SARS-CoV-2-reactive clonotypes from around 20 after infection to 35 to 40 after vaccination was observed, but the change was not found to be significant.

CDR1 MGHDK and CDR2 SYGVNS were looked up in the germline V gene. From the cysteine up to the phenylalanine, the CDR3 has a length of 15 residues. The CDR3 DNA has 45 bases and is translated from base 1. Library preparation used PCR. TCR sequencing of DNA from cultured CD4+ T cells used the Oncomine TCR Beta short-read assay at the Johns Hopkins FTIC core. The QIAamp micro DNA kit was used to extract genomic DNA from the cultured CD4+ T cells. The Oncomine TCR Beta libraries from cultured CD4+ T cells were pooled using unique dual indexes and then sequenced on an Illumina iSeq 100. As for the authors' bioinformatics: Non-productive sequences were removed, and CDR3s not starting with C, not ending with F or W, or shorter than 7 amino acids were discarded. The MANAFEST web application was used to identify antigen-specific clonotypes by comparing peptide-stimulated wells against reference wells and other culture wells. An FDR below 0.05, an odds ratio above 5, and a productive frequency above 0.1% in at least two of three replicate wells were required for clones to be considered positive. A clonotype counted as cross-reactive if it showed significant expansion both in the SARS-CoV-2 spike wells and in at least one common cold coronavirus spike condition. CDR3 homology was assessed with Levenshtein distances (stringdist) and unrooted phylogenetic trees (ape) in R version 3.6.1. TCRdb took the public reads, trimmed them with fastp at Q25, ran MiXCR for clone calling and kept in-frame beta chains. Every CDR3 protein is listed once, alongside the most common genes and DNA of its rows. TCRdb's processing, not the study's, gives the V and J calls here. The sample table contains 7,000 or so distinct CDR3 sequences; only one count was recorded for approximately 34% of them. The ten largest clones add up to less than 30% of the sample.

What this sample's treatment or condition label stands for: approximately 9-day PBMC culture with coronavirus spike peptide pools or control peptides (ViraFEST assay). CD4+ T cells from unexposed donors were collected before the COVID-19 pandemic (2011-2018). The ViraFEST assay was used in the study, in which antigen-specific T cells were expanded with peptide pools and expanded clonotypes were subsequently identified by TCR sequencing. Each well held two million PBMCs cultured with 10 ug/ml peptide pools in IMDM containing 5% human AB serum and roughly 10 IU/ml IL-2. Half of the culture medium was replaced with fresh IL-2-containing medium on days 3 and 7. CD4+ T cells were isolated after approximately eleven days of culture through negative selection using the EasySep CD4+ T cell isolation kit. As far as cell numbers permitted, CD4+ T cells from unexposed donors were tested for reactivity against SARS-CoV-2 S and N as well as four spike pools from common cold coronaviruses. PBMCs were separated from whole blood using Ficoll-Paque Plus gradient centrifugation and then either used fresh or cryopreserved at -140C. Each culture condition was generally run in triplicate wells. Leukapheresis product for the unexposed donors was bought commercially.

This clonotype appeared a few times. Its antigen remains unidentified. Germline is not matched at one junction end, which may reflect a read error. The sample was CD4+ T cells from blood, cultured in vitro. The clonotype originates from a human donor in good health. The chain uses TRBV25-1 and TRBJ1-5, with 8 bases aligning to TRBD1. The CDR3 protein: CASRESGQGNQPQHF. The nucleotide sequence is TGTGCCAGCAGAGAATCGGGACAGGGCAATCAGCCCCAGCATTTT. The variable domain in full, with residues beyond the CDR3 obtained from the reference TRBV25-1 and TRBJ1-5 genes, is EADIYQTPRYLVIGTGKKITLECSQTMGHDKMYWYQQDPGMELHLIHYSYGVNSTEKGDLSSESTVSRIRTEHFPLTLESARPSHTSQYLCASRESGQGNQPQHFGDGTRLSIL.